The sequence of this TCR beta chain was determined in a study of T cell changes during pregnancy in multiple sclerosis. Profiled with immunoSEQ multiplex PCR; TCRdb holds only in-frame clones, not every one. The table shows some 94,000 clones, with 80% to 95% occurring only once. Only one count was recorded for this clone. The TCR originated in a female donor with multiple sclerosis, enrolled in a pregnancy study. Sequenced here: peripheral blood, sampled in the first trimester of pregnancy.

The DNA of the CDR3 is TGTGCCAGCAGCGTAGGGGCAGGCACCTACGAGCAGTACTTC. Translated: CASSVGAGTYEQYF. The chain links TRBV9 to TRBJ2-7; D is ambiguous. Germline values: CDR1 SGDLS, CDR2 YYNGEE. The CDR3 has 14 amino acids. V shed 0 bases and J shed 2 bases, with 9 bases lying between them.